This entry is about one T cell receptor beta chain. 5'RACE, which relied on constant-segment primers, yielded TCR alpha and TCR beta cDNA libraries carrying sample barcodes and UMIs. A single record per CDR3 protein comes from TCRdb applying MiXCR to the 5' RACE reads. The sample comprises a few hundred thousand distinct CDR3 sequences, roughly a quarter of which are singletons, and around 8.1% rests with the top ten. This sample was included in a study of T-cell memory formation after mild COVID-19. This TCR derives from an adult woman who had mild COVID-19 (a few samples of this study predate the infection). Cell type and time point are not known. Sequencing used PBMCs or a T cell subset sorted from them (not recorded which).

Here the CDR3 reads CASSLVWLPGTHEQFF. The CDR3 bases are TGTGCCAGCAGTTTAGTTTGGCTACCCGGAACGCATGAGCAGTTCTTC. The chain recombines TRBV12-3 or TRBV12-4 with TRBJ2-1; D uncertain. Trimming shortened V by 1 base and J by 8 bases, and 18 bases separated the two germline ends. The CDR3 runs to 16 residues.